The 9 T cell receptor beta chains below all came from one sample that was sequenced in a study of radiation and T cells in renal cell carcinoma. As for time point: baseline pretreatment blood. Treatment defined: 15 Gy SBRT to primary tumor, nephrectomy 4 weeks later. Profiled with immunoSEQ multiplex PCR; TCRdb holds only in-frame clones, not every one. The sample contains some 150,000 clones, nearly 90% of which appear only once. Sequencing was performed on blood, taken from a patient whose treatment included radiotherapy and nephrectomy. These receptors were obtained from a woman in her forties or fifties with renal cell carcinoma.

The rearrangement links TRBV15 to TRBJ1-2, with D unclear. Deletions cut 1 base from V and 0 bases from J, with 9 bases between. CDR1 is LNHNV, CDR2 YYDKDF, per germline (reference sequence). The CDR3 spans 15 residues. DNA for the CDR3: TGTGCCACCAGCAGAGGGCTAGCTCCTAACTATGGCTACACCTTC. This translates into CATSRGLAPNYGYTF.

This chain connects TRBV4-1 to TRBJ1-1; no reliable D call. The CDR3 totals 13 residues. CDR1 and CDR2 from the germline V gene are MGHRA and YSYEKL. The V gene lost 6 bases and the J gene lost 4 bases, with 12 bases spanning the gap. CDR3 region: CASRNSKLTEAFF. The CDR3 DNA reads TGCGCCAGCAGGAATTCGAAGCTCACTGAAGCTTTCTTT.

The chain carries TRBV2 and TRBJ2-5, with TRBD2 matching 11 bases. J gave up 1 base and V 6 bases, and 7 bases lay outside the gene matches. CDR3 length: 16 amino acids. Per germline, CDR1 SNHLY and CDR2 FYNNEI. CDR3 coding DNA: TGTGCCAGCAGCCCCAACCTAGCGGGGGGCCAAGAGACCCAGTACTTC. It specifies CASSPNLAGGQETQYF.

The rearrangement uses TRBV29-1 and TRBJ1-3; D call uncertain. The length of the CDR3 is 11 residues. V lost 7 bases and J 6 bases, leaving 10 bases between the germline ends. Germline V gene data show CDR1 as SQVTM and CDR2 as ANQGSEA. The CDR3 DNA sequence: TGCAGCGCAAAGGTCGTAAACACCATATATTTT. Encoded protein: CSAKVVNTIYF.

V usage is TRBV23-1 and J usage is TRBJ2-5; no clear D gene. TRBV23-1 is an ORF; its function is uncertain. The ends were cut back, 0 bases at V and 1 base at J, with 12 bases in the middle. CDR3 length equals 16 residues. The CDR3 reads CASSQSPRPSQETQYF. CDR3 nucleotides: TGCGCCAGCAGTCAATCCCCCCGGCCGTCCCAAGAGACCCAGTACTTC.

The genes are TRBV6-5 and TRBJ1-2; TRBD1 matches 9 bases. CDR1 is MNHEY and CDR2 is SVGAGI in the germline V gene. This CDR3 spans 15 amino acids. V lost 2 bases, J lost 4 bases, and 5 bases stayed unmatched. In DNA, the CDR3 is TGTGCCAGCAGTTACCGCGGACAGGGGAGCTATGGCTACACCTTC. It yields the protein CASSYRGQGSYGYTF.

This chain uses TRBV11-2 with TRBJ2-7; D is possibly TRBD1 (6 bases). Germline assignment: CDR1 SGHAT and CDR2 FQNNGV. V shed 0 bases and J shed 0 bases, with 12 bases lying between them. This CDR3 contains 16 residues. The chain's CDR3 is CASSLERTALSYEQYF. The CDR3 nucleotides read TGTGCCAGCAGCTTAGAAAGGACAGCCCTCTCCTACGAGCAGTACTTC.

This chain joins TRBV5-8 and TRBJ1-1; tentatively, D is TRBD1 (6 bases). The CDR3 is 12 amino acids. Germline assignment: CDR1 SGHTS and CDR2 YDEGEE. Trimming removed 2 bases from V and 10 bases from J, with 12 bases in between. In nucleotides, the CDR3 is TGTGCCAGCAGCTTCCAGGGCAGGGGAGCTTTCTTT. Protein sequence: CASSFQGRGAFF.

This chain connects TRBV5-5 to TRBJ2-3, with D hard to call. The germline V and J ends were trimmed by 2 bases and 6 bases, with 7 bases remaining between them. The germline V gene encodes CDR1 SGHKS and CDR2 YYEKEE (reference sequence). This CDR3 region has 12 residues. CDR3 DNA: TGTGCCAGCAGCTTTAATGTGGATACGCAGTATTTT. It encodes CASSFNVDTQYF. The full variable domain, completed using reference TRBV5-5 and TRBJ2-3, is DAGVTQSPTHLIKTRGQQVTLRCSPISGHKSVSWYQQVLGQGPQFIFQYYEKEERGRGNFPDRFSARQFPNYSSELNVNALLLGDSALYLCASSFNVDTQYFGPGTRLTVL.